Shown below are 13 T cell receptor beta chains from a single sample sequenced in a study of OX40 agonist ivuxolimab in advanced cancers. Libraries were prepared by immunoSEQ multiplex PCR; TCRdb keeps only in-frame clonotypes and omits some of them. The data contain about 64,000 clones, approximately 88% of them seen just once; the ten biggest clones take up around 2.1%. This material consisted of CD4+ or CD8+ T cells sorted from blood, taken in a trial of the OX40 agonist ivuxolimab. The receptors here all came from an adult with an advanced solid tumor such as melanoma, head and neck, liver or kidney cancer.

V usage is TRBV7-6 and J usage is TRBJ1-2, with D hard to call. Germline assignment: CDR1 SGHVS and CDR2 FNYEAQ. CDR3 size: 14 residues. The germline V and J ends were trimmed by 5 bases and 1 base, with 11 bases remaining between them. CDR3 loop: CASSPQADNYGYTF. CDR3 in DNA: TGTGCCAGCAGCCCCCAAGCCGATAACTATGGCTACACCTTC.

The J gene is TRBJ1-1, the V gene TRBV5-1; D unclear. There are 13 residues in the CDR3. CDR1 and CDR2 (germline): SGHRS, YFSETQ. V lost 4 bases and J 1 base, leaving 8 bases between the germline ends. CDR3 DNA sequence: TGCGCCAGCAGCCCTGGGTCGAACACTGAAGCTTTCTTT. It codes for CASSPGSNTEAFF.

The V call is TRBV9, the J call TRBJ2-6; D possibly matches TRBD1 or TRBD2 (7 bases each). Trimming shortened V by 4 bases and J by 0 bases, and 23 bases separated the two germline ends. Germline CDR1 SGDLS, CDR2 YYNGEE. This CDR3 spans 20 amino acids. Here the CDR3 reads CASSPRTGPTSSSGANVLTF. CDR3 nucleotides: TGTGCCAGCAGCCCACGGACAGGTCCGACTAGCAGCTCTGGGGCCAACGTCCTGACTTTC. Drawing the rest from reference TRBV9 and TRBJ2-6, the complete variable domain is DSGVTQTPKHLITATGQRVTLRCSPRSGDLSVYWYQQSLDQGLQFLIQYYNGEERAKGNILERFSAQQFPDLHSELNLSSLELGDSALYFCASSPRTGPTSSSGANVLTFGAGSRLTVL.

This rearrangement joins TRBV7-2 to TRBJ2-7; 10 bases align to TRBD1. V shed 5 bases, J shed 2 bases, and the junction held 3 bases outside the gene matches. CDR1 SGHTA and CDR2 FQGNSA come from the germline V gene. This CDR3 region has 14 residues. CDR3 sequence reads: CASSRGTGAYEQYF. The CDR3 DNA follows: TGTGCCAGCAGCAGGGGGACAGGGGCCTACGAGCAGTACTTC.

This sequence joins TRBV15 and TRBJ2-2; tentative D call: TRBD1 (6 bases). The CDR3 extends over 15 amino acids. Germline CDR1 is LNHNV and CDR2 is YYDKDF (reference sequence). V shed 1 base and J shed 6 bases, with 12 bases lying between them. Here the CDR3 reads CATSRAQGFAGELFF. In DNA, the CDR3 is TGTGCCACCAGCAGAGCACAGGGCTTCGCCGGGGAGCTGTTTTTT.

The CDR3 coding sequence is TGCGCCAGCAGCGTCCGAGGGCTACCACAAGAGACCCAGTACTTC. Its protein is CASSVRGLPQETQYF. The gene calls are TRBV4-1 and TRBJ2-5; D perhaps matches TRBD2 (5 bases). Germline assignment: CDR1 MGHRA and CDR2 YSYEKL. Trimming left V 5 bases short and J 2 bases short, with 15 bases between. This CDR3 comprises 15 residues.

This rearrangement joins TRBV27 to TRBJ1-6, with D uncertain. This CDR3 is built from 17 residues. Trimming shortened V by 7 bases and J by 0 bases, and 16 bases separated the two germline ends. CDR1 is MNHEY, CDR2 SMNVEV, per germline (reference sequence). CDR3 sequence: CASTRAAMSSYNSPLHF. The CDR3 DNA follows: TGTGCCAGCACCCGGGCTGCAATGAGCTCCTATAATTCACCCCTCCACTTT.

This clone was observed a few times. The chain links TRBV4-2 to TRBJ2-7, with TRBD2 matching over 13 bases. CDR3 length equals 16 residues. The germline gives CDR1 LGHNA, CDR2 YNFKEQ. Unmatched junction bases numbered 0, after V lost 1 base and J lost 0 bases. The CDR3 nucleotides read TGTGCCAGCAGCCAAGGACTAGCGGGGGGCTCCTACGAGCAGTACTTC. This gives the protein CASSQGLAGGSYEQYF.

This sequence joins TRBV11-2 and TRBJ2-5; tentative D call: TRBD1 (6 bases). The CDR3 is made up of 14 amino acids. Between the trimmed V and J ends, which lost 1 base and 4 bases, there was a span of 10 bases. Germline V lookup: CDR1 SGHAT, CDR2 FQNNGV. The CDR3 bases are TGTGCCAGCAGCTTAGTCGTAGGGGGAGAGACCCAGTACTTC. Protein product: CASSLVVGGETQYF.

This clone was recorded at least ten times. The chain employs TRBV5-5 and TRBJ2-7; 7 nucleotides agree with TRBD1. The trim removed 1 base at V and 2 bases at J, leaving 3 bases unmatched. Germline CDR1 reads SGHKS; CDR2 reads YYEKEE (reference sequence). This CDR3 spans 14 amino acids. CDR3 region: CASSLYRGAYEQYF. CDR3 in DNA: TGTGCCAGCAGCTTGTACAGGGGAGCCTACGAGCAGTACTTC.

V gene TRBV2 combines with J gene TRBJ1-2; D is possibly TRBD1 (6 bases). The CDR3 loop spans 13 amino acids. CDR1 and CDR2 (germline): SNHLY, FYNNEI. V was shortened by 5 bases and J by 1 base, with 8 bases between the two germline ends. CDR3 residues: CASSRTDNYGYTF. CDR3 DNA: TGTGCCAGCAGTCGGACAGATAACTATGGCTACACCTTC.

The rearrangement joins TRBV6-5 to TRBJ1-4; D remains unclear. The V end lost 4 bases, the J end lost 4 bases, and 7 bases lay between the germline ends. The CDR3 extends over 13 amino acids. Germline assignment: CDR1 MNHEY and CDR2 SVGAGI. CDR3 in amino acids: CASSLGFNEKLFF. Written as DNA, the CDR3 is TGTGCCAGCAGTTTAGGTTTTAATGAAAAACTGTTTTTT.

The CDR3 DNA reads TGTGCCAGCACTGGACAGGTGTCCTACGAGCAGTACTTC. Translating gives CASTGQVSYEQYF. This sequence joins TRBV6-5 and TRBJ2-7; 7 nucleotides line up with TRBD1. Germline CDR1 MNHEY, CDR2 SVGAGI. Germline trimming cut 7 bases from V and 1 base from J; bases unmatched to any gene: 4. The CDR3 consists of 13 residues.